This TCR beta chain is drawn from a study of T-cell memory formation after mild COVID-19. Study background: Largely, TCR clusters stayed within a single donor. Study outcomes and limitations: There was a balanced CD4/CD8 profile in clones contracting day 15 to 85, and later expanders leaned CD4+. Within pre-infection memory, some responding clones were found, suggesting cross-reactive memory joined.

Constant-segment primers and 5'RACE yielded cDNA libraries for TCR alpha and TCR beta, each carrying sample barcodes and UMIs. TCRdb re-analysed the 5' RACE reads in MiXCR, keeping a single row per CDR3 protein. The sample includes fewer than 650,000 distinct CDR3 sequences, about 20% of them seen just once. This clonotype appeared many times. As yet, its antigen is unknown. The source is an adult woman who had mild COVID-19 (a few samples of this study predate the infection). Cell type and time point are not known. Sequencing was performed on PBMCs or a T cell subset sorted from them (not recorded which).

The CDR3 is CSARGVAGDTAKLFF. The CDR3 nucleotides read TGCAGTGCTAGAGGGGTGGCAGGGGACACCGCAAAACTGTTTTTT. The V and J genes are TRBV20-1 and TRBJ1-4; maybe TRBD1 (6 bases). Germline-derived CDR1 and CDR2 are DFQATT and SNEGSKA (reference sequence). The V end was cut by 1 base, the J end by 10 bases, with 19 bases between. The CDR3 length is 15 residues.